Presented here are 4 T cell receptor beta chains from one specimen sequenced in a study of T cell repertoires in cytomegalovirus infection (dated by TCRdb to the late 2010s). TCRdb shows the sequencer as Illumina HiSeq 1500. TCRdb reprocessing: public reads trimmed at Q25 with fastp, clones called with MiXCR, in-frame beta chains kept. Each record represents a unique CDR3 protein, reported with the most common genes and DNA among its rows. Present in this sample are about 310,000 distinct CDR3 sequences, approximately 25% of which were seen just once. Roughly 15% of the sample belongs to the ten largest clones. This sample's treatment or condition label indicates: in vitro stimulation with specific CMV peptide epitopes to enrich CMV-specific T cells. These receptors are not linked to any known antigen. Sequenced here: cultured PBMCs, sampled from culture after CMV antigen stimulation. Receptors were obtained from a human donor in good health (CMV status not recorded). Some clones in this sample may be carry-over from other donors' samples.

V and J are TRBV12-3 or TRBV12-4 and TRBJ1-3; D unresolved. This CDR3 spans 18 amino acids. V was clipped by 1 base and J by 3 bases, with 19 bases between them. The CDR3 loop is CASSLVEMTLTRGNTIYF. The CDR3 DNA follows: TGTGCCAGCAGTTTAGTGGAAATGACCCTCACCCGTGGAAACACCATATATTTT.

This clonotype came up a few times. This chain connects TRBV28 to TRBJ2-7; 8 bases are shared with TRBD1. V shed 6 bases, J shed 2 bases, and the junction held 9 bases outside the gene matches. CDR1 and CDR2 from the germline V gene are MDHEN and SYDVKM. This CDR3 spans 15 amino acids. The CDR3 nucleotides read TGTGCCAGCAGCTCGCGACAGGGGAACCCCTACGAGCAGTACTTC. Translation gives CASSSRQGNPYEQYF.

This clonotype was detected many times. The chain uses TRBV4-1 and TRBJ2-5, with 9 bases that match TRBD2. This CDR3 is built from 16 residues. The ends lost 0 bases at V and 4 bases at J; junction bases unmatched: 6. Germline V gene data show CDR1 as MGHRA and CDR2 as YSYEKL. This CDR3 is CASSQDRGLAGETQYF. CDR3 in DNA: TGCGCCAGCAGCCAAGATCGGGGACTAGCAGGAGAGACCCAGTACTTC.

J is TRBJ2-5 and V is TRBV27; D not certain. This CDR3 has 13 residues. Germline lookup yields CDR1 MNHEY and CDR2 SMNVEV (reference sequence). V dropped 5 bases and J dropped 4 bases, with 11 bases sitting between them. The DNA for the CDR3 is TGTGCCAGCAGTCCGGTAGTGGGAGAGACCCAGTACTTC. Its translation: CASSPVVGETQYF.